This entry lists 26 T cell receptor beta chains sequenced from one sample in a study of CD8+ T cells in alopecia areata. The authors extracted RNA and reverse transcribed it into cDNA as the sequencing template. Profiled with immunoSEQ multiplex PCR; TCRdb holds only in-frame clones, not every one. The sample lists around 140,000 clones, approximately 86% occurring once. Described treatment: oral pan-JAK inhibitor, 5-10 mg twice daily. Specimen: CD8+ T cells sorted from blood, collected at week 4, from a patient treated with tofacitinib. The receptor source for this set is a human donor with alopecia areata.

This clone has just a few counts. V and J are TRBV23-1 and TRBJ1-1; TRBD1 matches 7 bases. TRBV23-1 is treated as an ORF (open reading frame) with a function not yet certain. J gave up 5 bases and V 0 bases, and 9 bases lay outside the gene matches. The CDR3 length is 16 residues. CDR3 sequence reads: CASSQSGRGHRTEAFF. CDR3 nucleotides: TGCGCCAGCAGTCAATCGGGGAGGGGGCATAGGACTGAAGCTTTCTTT.

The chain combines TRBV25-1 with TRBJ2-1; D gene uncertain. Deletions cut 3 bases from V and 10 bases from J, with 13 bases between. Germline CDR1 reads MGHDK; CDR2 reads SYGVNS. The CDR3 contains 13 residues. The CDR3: CASSDPRLGEQFF. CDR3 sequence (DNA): TGTGCCAGCAGTGATCCACGACTGGGCGAGCAGTTCTTC.

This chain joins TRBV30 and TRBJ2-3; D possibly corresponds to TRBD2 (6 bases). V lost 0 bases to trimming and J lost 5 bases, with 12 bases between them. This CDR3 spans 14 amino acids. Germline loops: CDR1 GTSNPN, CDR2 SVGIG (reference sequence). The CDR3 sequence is CAWSVLGLGDTQYF. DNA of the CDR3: TGTGCCTGGAGTGTACTGGGACTCGGAGATACGCAGTATTTT.

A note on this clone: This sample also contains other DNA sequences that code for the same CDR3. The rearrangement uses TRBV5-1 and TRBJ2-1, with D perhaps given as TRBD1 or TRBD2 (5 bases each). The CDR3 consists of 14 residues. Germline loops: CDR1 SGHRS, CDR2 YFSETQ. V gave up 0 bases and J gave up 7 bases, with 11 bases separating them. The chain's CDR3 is CASSLGQGVNEQFF. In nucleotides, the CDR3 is TGCGCCAGCAGCTTGGGGCAGGGAGTGAATGAGCAGTTCTTC.

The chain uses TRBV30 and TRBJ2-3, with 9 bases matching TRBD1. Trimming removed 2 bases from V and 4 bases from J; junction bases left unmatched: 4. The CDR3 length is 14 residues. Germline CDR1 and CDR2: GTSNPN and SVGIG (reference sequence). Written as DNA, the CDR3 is TGTGCCTGGAGTTTCACAGGGGGCGCAGATACGCAGTATTTT. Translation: CAWSFTGGADTQYF.

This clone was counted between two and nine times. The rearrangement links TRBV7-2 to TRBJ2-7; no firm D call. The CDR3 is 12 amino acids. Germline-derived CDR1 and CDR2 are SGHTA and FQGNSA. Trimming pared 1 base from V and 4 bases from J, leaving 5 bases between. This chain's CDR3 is CASSLVGYEQYF. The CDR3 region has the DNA TGTGCCAGCAGCTTAGTGGGGTACGAGCAGTACTTC.

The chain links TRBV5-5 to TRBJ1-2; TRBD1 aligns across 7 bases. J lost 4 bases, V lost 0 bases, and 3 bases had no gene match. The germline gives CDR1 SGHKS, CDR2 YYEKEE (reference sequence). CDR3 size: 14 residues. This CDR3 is CASSLETGIYGYTF. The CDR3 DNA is TGTGCCAGCAGCTTGGAGACAGGGATCTATGGCTACACCTTC. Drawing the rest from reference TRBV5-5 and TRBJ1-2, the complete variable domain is DAGVTQSPTHLIKTRGQQVTLRCSPISGHKSVSWYQQVLGQGPQFIFQYYEKEERGRGNFPDRFSARQFPNYSSELNVNALLLGDSALYLCASSLETGIYGYTFGSGTRLTVV.

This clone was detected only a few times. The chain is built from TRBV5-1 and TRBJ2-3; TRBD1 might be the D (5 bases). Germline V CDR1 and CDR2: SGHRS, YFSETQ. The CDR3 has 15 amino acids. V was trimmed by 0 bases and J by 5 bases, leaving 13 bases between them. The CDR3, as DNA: TGCGCCAGCAGCTTGGCCGGCAGGGTCGTAGATACGCAGTATTTT. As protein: CASSLAGRVVDTQYF.

The CDR3 is CASSLRRNNEQFF. DNA for the CDR3: TGTGCCAGCAGTCTCCGGAGGAACAATGAGCAGTTCTTC. The gene calls are TRBV6-5 and TRBJ2-1; TRBD2 might be the D (5 bases). Trimming shortened V by 5 bases and J by 5 bases, and 10 bases separated the two germline ends. Germline lookup yields CDR1 MNHEY and CDR2 SVGAGI. The CDR3 totals 13 residues.

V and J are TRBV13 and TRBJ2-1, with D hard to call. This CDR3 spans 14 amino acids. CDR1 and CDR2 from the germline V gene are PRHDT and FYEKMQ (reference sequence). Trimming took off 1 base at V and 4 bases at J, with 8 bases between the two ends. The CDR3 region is CASSLVAPYNEQFF. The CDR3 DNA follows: TGTGCCAGCAGCTTAGTGGCTCCGTACAATGAGCAGTTCTTC. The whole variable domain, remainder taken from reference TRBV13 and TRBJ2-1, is AAGVIQSPRHLIKEKRETATLKCYPIPRHDTVYWYQQGPGQDPQFLISFYEKMQSDKGSIPDRFSAQQFSDYHSELNMSSLELGDSALYFCASSLVAPYNEQFFGPGTRLTVL.

CDR3 coding DNA: TGTGCCAGCAGCTTAGAGTATGGGGGAGCTCCCTCTGGGGCCAACGTCCTGACTTTC. Translated: CASSLEYGGAPSGANVLTF. The rearrangement links TRBV7-8 to TRBJ2-6; the D gene could be TRBD1 or TRBD2 (5 bases each). The V end was cut by 1 base, the J end by 0 bases, with 16 bases between. CDR1 SGHVS and CDR2 FQNEAQ come from the germline V gene. The CDR3 length is 19 residues. The full variable domain, rest sourced from reference TRBV7-8 and TRBJ2-6, is GAGVSQSPRYKVAKRGQDVALRCDPISGHVSLFWYQQALGQGPEFLTYFQNEAQLDKSGLPSDRFFAERPEGSVSTLKIQRTQQEDSAVYLCASSLEYGGAPSGANVLTFGAGSRLTVL.

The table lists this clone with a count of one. CDR3 nucleotide sequence: TGTGCCTGGACTTCAAGGGTGTCTTACGAGCAGTACTTC. It encodes CAWTSRVSYEQYF. This chain uses TRBV30 with TRBJ2-7, with D unclear. This CDR3 is built from 13 residues. Deletions cut 4 bases from V and 4 bases from J, with 14 bases between. From germline, CDR1 is GTSNPN and CDR2 SVGIG (reference sequence).

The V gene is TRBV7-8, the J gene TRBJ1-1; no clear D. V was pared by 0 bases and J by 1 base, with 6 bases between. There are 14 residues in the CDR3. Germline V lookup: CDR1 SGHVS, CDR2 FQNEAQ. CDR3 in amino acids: CASSLAPGNTEAFF. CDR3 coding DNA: TGTGCCAGCAGCTTAGCCCCAGGGAACACTGAAGCTTTCTTT.

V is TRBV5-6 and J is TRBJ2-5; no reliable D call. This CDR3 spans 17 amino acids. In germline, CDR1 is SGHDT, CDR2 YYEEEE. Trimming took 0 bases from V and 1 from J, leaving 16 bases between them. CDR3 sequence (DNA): TGTGCCAGCAGCTTGGTTTCGAGGCGGAGTACCCAAGAGACCCAGTACTTC. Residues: CASSLVSRRSTQETQYF.

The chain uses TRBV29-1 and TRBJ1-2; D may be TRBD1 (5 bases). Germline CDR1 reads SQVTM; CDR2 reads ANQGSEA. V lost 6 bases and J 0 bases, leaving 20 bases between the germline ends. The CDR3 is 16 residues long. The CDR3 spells CSVNHGVRGANYGYTF. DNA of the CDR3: TGCAGCGTGAACCATGGTGTAAGGGGAGCTAACTATGGCTACACCTTC.

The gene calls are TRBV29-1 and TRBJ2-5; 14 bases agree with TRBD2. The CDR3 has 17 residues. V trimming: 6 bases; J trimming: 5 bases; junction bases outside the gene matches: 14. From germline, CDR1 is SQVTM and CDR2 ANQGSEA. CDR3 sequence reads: CSVHGPTSGRAWETQYF. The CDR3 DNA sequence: TGCAGCGTACATGGACCGACTAGCGGGAGGGCCTGGGAGACCCAGTACTTC.

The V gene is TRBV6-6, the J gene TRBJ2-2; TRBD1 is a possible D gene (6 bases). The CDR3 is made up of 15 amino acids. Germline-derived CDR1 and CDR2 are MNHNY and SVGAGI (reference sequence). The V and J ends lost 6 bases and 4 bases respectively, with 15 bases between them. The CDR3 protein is CASSSPTGSTGELFF. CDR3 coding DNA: TGTGCCAGCAGCAGCCCGACAGGCAGCACCGGGGAGCTGTTTTTT.

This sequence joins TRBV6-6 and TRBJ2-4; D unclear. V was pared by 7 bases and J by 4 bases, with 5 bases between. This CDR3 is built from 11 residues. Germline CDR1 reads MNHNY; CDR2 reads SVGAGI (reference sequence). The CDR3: CASKQKNIQYF. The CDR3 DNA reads TGTGCCAGCAAACAGAAAAACATTCAGTACTTC.

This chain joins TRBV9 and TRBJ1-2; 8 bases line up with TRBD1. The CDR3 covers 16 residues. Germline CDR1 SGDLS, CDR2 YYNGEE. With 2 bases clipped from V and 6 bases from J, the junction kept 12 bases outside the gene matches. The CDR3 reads CASSVRSTGESDGYTF. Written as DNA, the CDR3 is TGTGCCAGCAGCGTCCGTTCGACAGGGGAGTCGGATGGCTACACCTTC.

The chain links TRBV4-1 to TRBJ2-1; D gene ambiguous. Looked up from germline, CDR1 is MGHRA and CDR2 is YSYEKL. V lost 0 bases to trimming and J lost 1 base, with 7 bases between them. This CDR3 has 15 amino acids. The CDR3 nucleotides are TGCGCCAGCAGCCAAGAAGGTGAATCCTACAATGAGCAGTTCTTC. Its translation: CASSQEGESYNEQFF.

The CDR3 here is CSCGESSYNEQFF. The CDR3 nucleotides are TGCAGCTGCGGGGAAAGCTCCTACAATGAGCAGTTCTTC. J is TRBJ2-1 and V is TRBV29-1, with D maybe TRBD2 (6 bases). Trimming took 8 bases from V and 0 from J, leaving 11 bases between them. Germline V gene data show CDR1 as SQVTM and CDR2 as ANQGSEA. The CDR3 has 13 amino acids.

CDR3 sequence reads: CASSDSGGLNNEQFF. DNA for the CDR3: TGTGCCAGCAGCGATAGCGGGGGGCTTAACAATGAGCAGTTCTTC. V usage is TRBV2 and J usage is TRBJ2-1; 10 nucleotides agree with TRBD2. J lost 5 bases, V lost 6 bases, and 7 bases had no gene match. CDR3 length: 15 residues. Germline-derived CDR1 and CDR2 are SNHLY and FYNNEI.

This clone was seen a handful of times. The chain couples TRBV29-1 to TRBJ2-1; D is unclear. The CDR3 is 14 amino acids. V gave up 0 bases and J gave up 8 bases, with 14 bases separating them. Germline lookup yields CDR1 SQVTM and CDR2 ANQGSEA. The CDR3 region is CSVEEGIAGYEQFF. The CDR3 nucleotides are TGCAGCGTTGAAGAGGGGATAGCAGGATATGAGCAGTTCTTC.

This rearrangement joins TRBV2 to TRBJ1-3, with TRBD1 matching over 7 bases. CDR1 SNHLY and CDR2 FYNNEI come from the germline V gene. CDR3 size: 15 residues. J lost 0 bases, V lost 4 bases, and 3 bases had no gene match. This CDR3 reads CASSATGDSGNTIYF. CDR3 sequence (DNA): TGTGCCAGCAGTGCAACAGGGGACTCTGGAAACACCATATATTTT.

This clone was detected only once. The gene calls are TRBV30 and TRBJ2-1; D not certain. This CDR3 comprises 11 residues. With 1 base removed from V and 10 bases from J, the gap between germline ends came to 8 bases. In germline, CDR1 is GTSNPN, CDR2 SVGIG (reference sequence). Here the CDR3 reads CAWSGRPEQFF. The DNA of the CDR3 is TGTGCCTGGAGTGGCCGACCGGAGCAGTTCTTC.

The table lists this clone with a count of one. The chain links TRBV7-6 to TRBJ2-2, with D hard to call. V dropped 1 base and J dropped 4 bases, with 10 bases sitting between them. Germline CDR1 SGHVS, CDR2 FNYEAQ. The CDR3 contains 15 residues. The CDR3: CASSLVIGFTGELFF. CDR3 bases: TGTGCCAGCAGCTTAGTCATAGGGTTCACCGGGGAGCTGTTTTTT.